The 12 T cell receptor beta chains below all came from one sample that was sequenced in a study of blood T cells in healthy people across ages. Alongside a J-beta primer mix, a sample-barcoded 5' primer served in a second PCR lasting about 7 to 12 cycles. In TCRdb, the 5' RACE reads were re-called with MiXCR into one record per CDR3 protein. The profile shows about 1.5 million distinct CDR3 sequences, approximately 43% of them singletons. Material: blood. All receptors come from a woman aged 18-35 years in good health.

In this sample, this clonotype turned up a few times. The chain has TRBV20-1 and TRBJ2-3; 9 bases align to TRBD1. Germline V gives CDR1 DFQATT, CDR2 SNEGSKA (reference sequence). This CDR3 is 15 amino acids long. V shed 5 bases, J shed 1 base, and the junction held 7 bases outside the gene matches. CDR3 DNA: TGCAGTGCTGAGCAGTGGGACAGGGGCACAGATACGCAGTATTTT. Translation: CSAEQWDRGTDTQYF.

In this sample, this clonotype turned up a few times. This sequence joins TRBV10-3 and TRBJ1-4, with 10 bases that match TRBD1. CDR1 and CDR2 (germline): ENHRY, SYGVKD. CDR3 length equals 12 residues. Trimming removed 2 bases from V and 14 bases from J; junction bases left unmatched: 2. DNA for the CDR3: TGTGCCATCAGTGAGCAGACAGGGGGCCTGTTTTTT. Translating it yields CAISEQTGGLFF.

The chain uses TRBV12-3 or TRBV12-4 and TRBJ2-1, with D tentatively TRBD1 (6 bases). V lost 5 bases to trimming and J lost 7 bases, with 18 bases between them. CDR3 length: 15 residues. CDR3 amino acids: CASSEEVWGRNEQFF. CDR3 DNA sequence: TGTGCCAGCAGTGAAGAGGTCTGGGGGCGGAATGAGCAGTTCTTC.

This rearrangement joins TRBV29-1 to TRBJ2-7; D is perhaps TRBD1 (5 bases). With 7 bases removed from V and 2 bases from J, the gap between germline ends came to 9 bases. Germline lookup yields CDR1 SQVTM and CDR2 ANQGSEA. This CDR3 is 11 amino acids long. The CDR3 DNA reads as TGCAGCGCCACAGGTCCCTACGAGCAGTACTTC. This codes for CSATGPYEQYF.

The V call is TRBV12-3 or TRBV12-4, the J call TRBJ2-7; 7 bases map to TRBD1. Gene TRBJ2-5 matches the end of the DNA better, so the J call may be wrong. This CDR3 has 17 residues. The CDR3 DNA reads TGTGCCAGCAGTTCAGGGACAGTGTCCCTTGCAGCAGAGACCCAGTACTTC. Amino acid sequence: CASSSGTVSLAAETQYF.

V gene TRBV6-1 combines with J gene TRBJ2-4; perhaps TRBD2 as D (6 bases). The J call may be wrong; the DNA end is better matched by TRBJ2-7. The germline V gene encodes CDR1 MNHNS and CDR2 SASEGT. The CDR3 extends over 14 amino acids. The CDR3 nucleotides read TGTGCCAGCAGTGTTGCGGGACGGCAATACGAGCAGTACTTC. Its translation: CASSVAGRQYEQYF.

V usage is TRBV4-3 and J usage is TRBJ2-1; no reliable D call. Trimming stripped 5 bases from V and 2 bases from J, with 7 bases between. Per the germline V gene, CDR1 is LGHNA and CDR2 is YSLEER. This CDR3 comprises 13 residues. The CDR3 nucleotides are TGCGCCAGCAGCGACGTGGCCTACAATGAGCAGTTCTTC. Protein product: CASSDVAYNEQFF.

There are a few counts of this clonotype. The rearrangement links TRBV13 to TRBJ1-2; 8 bases are a match to TRBD1. V trimming: 5 bases; J trimming: 3 bases; junction bases outside the gene matches: 8. The CDR3 spans 15 residues. Per the germline V gene, CDR1 is PRHDT and CDR2 is FYEKMQ (reference sequence). The CDR3 protein is CASSIQGAVHYGYTF. The CDR3, as DNA: TGTGCCAGCAGCATTCAGGGGGCGGTTCACTATGGCTACACCTTC.

A few counts support this clonotype. The genes are TRBV20-1 and TRBJ1-6; the D is unclear. V dropped 0 bases and J dropped 7 bases, with 7 bases sitting between them. CDR1 and CDR2 (germline): DFQATT, SNEGSKA (reference sequence). This CDR3 has 13 residues. CDR3 sequence reads: CSARDWENSPLHF. The CDR3 nucleotides read TGCAGTGCTAGAGATTGGGAGAATTCACCCCTCCACTTT.

The rearrangement joins TRBV27 to TRBJ2-7; TRBD1 is a possible D gene (5 bases). With 4 bases removed from V and 1 base from J, the gap between germline ends came to 11 bases. There are 14 residues in the CDR3. Germline V gives CDR1 MNHEY, CDR2 SMNVEV (reference sequence). This chain's CDR3 is CASSSQTESYEQYF. The CDR3 region has the DNA TGTGCCAGCAGTTCGCAGACAGAATCCTACGAGCAGTACTTC.

V and J are TRBV21-1 and TRBJ1-5; the table's D call, TRBD1, has no DNA check behind it. TRBV21-1 is noted as a pseudogene. The CDR3 covers 17 residues. The CDR3 sequence: CASIPPLNKYSNQPQHF. CDR3 DNA: TGTGCCAGCATCCCCCCACTGAACAAATATAGCAATCAGCCCCAGCATTTT.

The chain couples TRBV6-5 to TRBJ2-5; no definite D call. V lost 2 bases and J lost 7, with 8 bases in between. From germline, CDR1 is MNHEY and CDR2 SVGAGI. The CDR3 extends over 12 amino acids. The CDR3 sequence: CASSYPTGTQYF. The CDR3 nucleotides are TGTGCCAGCAGTTACCCGACCGGGACCCAGTACTTC.